In its sample, the clone carrying this T cell receptor beta chain was seen many times. The germline gives CDR1 SGHRS, CDR2 YFSETQ. V lost 2 bases and J lost 4; bases outside the gene matches: 5. The CDR3 is 14 amino acids. The sample is drawn from a study of neurological immune-mediated disorders. With 10-nucleotide random UMIs, 5'RACE was used to make the cDNA. The authors obtained over 160 million TCR-beta sequences from 15-18 subjects per sequencing run. One entry per CDR3 protein results from TCRdb running MiXCR on the 5' RACE reads. The sample has tens of thousands of distinct CDR3 sequences; roughly 4.8% are singletons. Unsorted libraries were generated from 2 million PBMCs held at -80 degrees C.

This chain joins TRBV5-1 and TRBJ1-2; 7 bases are shared with TRBD1. The origin of this receptor is a man in his thirties or forties with multiple sclerosis. Sequenced material: PBMCs. The CDR3 coding sequence is TGCGCCAGCAGCTTTACAGGGGACGTCTATGGCTACACCTTC. Its protein product is CASSFTGDVYGYTF.